The T cell receptor beta chain described here comes from a study of blood T cells in healthy people across ages. A second about 7 to 11 cycle PCR used barcoded and J-beta primers. TCRdb reprocessed the 5' RACE reads with MiXCR, giving one entry per CDR3 protein. This table has some 1.5 million distinct CDR3 sequences, approximately 30% appearing once. The study, taken as a whole, reports: Naive CD4+ cells and diversity were both higher in long-lived donors than in aged donors.

Roughly 9 milliliters of peripheral blood were drawn from each donor. Per germline, CDR1 DFQATT and CDR2 SNEGSKA (reference sequence). Trimming took off 6 bases at V and 7 bases at J, with 21 bases between the two ends. CDR3 length: 14 residues. About this clonotype: Antigen unknown.

The V call is TRBV20-1, the J call TRBJ1-2; TRBD1 might be the D (5 bases). This TCR came from a woman aged 25 to 39 in good health. The sample was blood. CDR3 sequence (DNA): TGCAGTGCGGTAGCAGGGTTTGAAAGGGGTGGCTACACCTTC. It codes for CSAVAGFERGGYTF.